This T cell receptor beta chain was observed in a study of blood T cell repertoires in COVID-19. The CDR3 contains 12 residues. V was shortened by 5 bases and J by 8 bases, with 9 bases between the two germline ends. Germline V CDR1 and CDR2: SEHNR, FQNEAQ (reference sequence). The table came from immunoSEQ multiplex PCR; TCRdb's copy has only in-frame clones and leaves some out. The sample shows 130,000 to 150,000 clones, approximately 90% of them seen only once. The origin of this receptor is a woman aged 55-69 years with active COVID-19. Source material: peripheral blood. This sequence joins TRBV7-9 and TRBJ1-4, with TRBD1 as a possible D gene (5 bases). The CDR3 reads CASSQGAEKLFF. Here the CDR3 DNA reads TGTGCCAGCAGCCAGGGCGCCGAAAAACTGTTTTTT.